Listed below are T cell receptor beta chains from one sample, sequenced in a study of cytomegalovirus exposure and HLA in healthy donors. Method: immunoSEQ multiplex PCR; TCRdb's copy keeps in-frame clones and lacks some. In the table there are under 200,000 clones, 70% to 85% of which are singletons. Sequenced material: PBMCs. All receptors come from a woman aged 40 to 50 in good health and CMV-seronegative. CDR3s include the opening cysteine and the closing phenylalanine or tryptophan. A D gene is named only where the DNA matches it firmly. Not every row has a clone size; where given, it reads once, few, many or a size class.

CDR3aa	CDR3nt	d_gene	abundance	v_gene	j_gene
CASSLSTQETQYF	TGTGCCAGCAGCTTAAGCACCCAAGAGACCCAGTACTTC	NA	NA	TRBV7-6	TRBJ2-5
CASSGDRVGNEQFF	TGTGCCAGCAGCGGAGACAGGGTTGGCAATGAGCAGTTCTTC	TRBD1	NA	TRBV11-2	TRBJ2-1
CASSPDAGEYNEQFF	TGCGCCAGCAGCCCGGATGCGGGAGAGTACAATGAGCAGTTCTTC	TRBD2	NA	TRBV5-1	TRBJ2-1
CASSSDCLQFF	TGTGCCAGCTCTTCGGACTGCCTGCAGTTCTTC	NA	NA	TRBV6-5	TRBJ2-1
CASGWGQGSYEQYF	TGTGCCAGCGGATGGGGACAGGGCTCCTACGAGCAGTACTTC	TRBD1	NA	TRBV6-1	TRBJ2-7
CASSGRAGVMGEKLFF	TGTGCCAGTAGTGGCAGGGCGGGGGTGATGGGTGAAAAACTGTTTTTT	NA	once	TRBV19	TRBJ1-4
CASSPPVGRPQEDTQYF	TGCGCCAGCAGCCCTCCCGTTGGGCGTCCGCAGGAAGATACGCAGTATTTT	NA	NA	TRBV4-1	TRBJ2-3
CASSEREEGQGAGYGYTF	TGTGCCAGCAGTGAAAGAGAAGAGGGTCAGGGGGCGGGGTATGGCTACACCTTC	TRBD1	NA	TRBV2	TRBJ1-2
CASSADRGSFNEQFF	TGTGCCAGCAGCGCCGACAGGGGATCCTTCAATGAGCAGTTCTTC	TRBD1	NA	TRBV27	TRBJ2-1
CASGLGPRGQNYGYTF	TGTGCTAGTGGTTTGGGCCCCAGGGGTCAAAACTATGGCTACACCTTC	NA	NA	TRBV12-5	TRBJ1-2
CASSTATSGIHNEQFF	TGTGCCAGCAGCACCGCGACTAGCGGGATCCACAATGAGCAGTTCTTC	TRBD2	NA	TRBV27	TRBJ2-1
CASSRAGTSGRTSSYNEQFF	TGTGCCAGTAGTCGGGCCGGGACTAGCGGGAGGACGAGCTCCTACAATGAGCAGTTCTTC	TRBD2	NA	TRBV19	TRBJ2-1
CASSFSGSYNEQFF	TGTGCCAGCAGCTTTAGCGGGAGCTACAATGAGCAGTTCTTC	TRBD2	NA	TRBV11-2	TRBJ2-1
CASSSLGFGSESEQFF	TGTGCCAGCAGTTCCCTAGGGTTCGGGAGTGAGAGTGAGCAGTTCTTC	NA	NA	TRBV28	TRBJ2-1
CASMRNTEAFF	TGTGCCAGTATGAGGAACACTGAAGCTTTCTTT	NA	NA	TRBV19	TRBJ1-1
CASSFRDRDDEQYF	TGTGCCAGCAGCTTCCGGGACAGGGACGACGAGCAGTACTTC	TRBD1	NA	TRBV7-9	TRBJ2-7
CSVEITGAIGGYTF	TGCAGCGTTGAAATAACAGGGGCTATAGGTGGCTACACCTTC	TRBD1	NA	TRBV29-1	TRBJ1-2
CASSSEGAGAYNEQFF	TGTGCCAGCAGCTCCGAAGGGGCGGGAGCTTACAATGAGCAGTTCTTC	TRBD2	NA	TRBV7-9	TRBJ2-1
CASSQGLDSSYEQYF	TGCGCCAGCAGCCAGGGCTTGGACAGCTCCTACGAGCAGTACTTC	NA	NA	TRBV4-3	TRBJ2-7
CASSVGQGPPQEAFF	TGTGCCAGCAGCGTTGGACAGGGGCCTCCCCAAGAAGCTTTCTTT	TRBD1	NA	TRBV9	TRBJ1-1
CASSRGAETQYF	TGTGCCAGCAGCAGAGGCGCGGAGACCCAGTACTTC	NA	NA	TRBV11-2	TRBJ2-5
CASSSRRPQGETQYF	TGCGCCAGCAGCTCGCGGAGACCTCAGGGAGAGACCCAGTACTTC	NA	NA	TRBV5-1	TRBJ2-5
CASSWGGISSYNEQFF	TGCGCCAGCAGCTGGGGGGGCATCAGCTCCTACAATGAGCAGTTCTTC	NA	NA	TRBV5-1	TRBJ2-1
CASSPGAGNYGYTF	TGTGCCAGCAGCCCCGGGGCGGGAAACTATGGCTACACCTTC	NA	NA	TRBV6-5	TRBJ1-2